This T cell receptor beta chain appears in the sequencing data of a study of T cell repertoires in cytomegalovirus infection. About the study: The authors used CMV epitopes that were HLA-C-restricted (recently identified) and HLA-B-restricted (well studied). General study findings and limits: There were carriers of CMV plus the relevant HLA, and cumulative public TCR beta family frequency identified them.

TCRdb ran MiXCR on the reads and lists one entry per CDR3 protein. Of some 900,000 distinct CDR3 sequences in the sample, about 33% were seen once. The germline V gene encodes CDR1 SGHAT and CDR2 FQNNGV. Trimming removed 4 bases at V and 2 bases at J, with 15 bases between. The CDR3 contains 15 residues. On this clonotype itself: Its antigen is currently unknown.

This chain joins TRBV11-2 and TRBJ2-7; either TRBD1 or TRBD2 may supply D (5 bases each). This sequence originates from a human donor in good health (CMV status not recorded). Some clones in this sample may be carry-over from other donors' samples. The specimen comprised cultured CD8+ T cells from PBMCs, sampled from culture after CMV antigen stimulation. Written as DNA, the CDR3 is TGTGCCAGCAGCTCCCAAAGGGGAGTAACCTACGAGCAGTACTTC. Its translation is CASSSQRGVTYEQYF.